The T cell receptor (beta chain) under discussion was sequenced for a study of beta chain features in type 1 diabetes. This clone appeared a few times. The authors obtained over 98% purity in all sorted populations. The investigators reverse transcribed all of the isolated RNA, so they sequenced expressed TCRB transcripts. The repertoire was sequenced with immunoSEQ multiplex PCR; TCRdb's copy has only in-frame clones and lacks some. The sample records around 500,000 clones, 25% to 35% being singletons. Source material: naive CD4+ T cells from blood. This receptor was obtained from a man aged 18 to 35 in good health.

Written as DNA, the CDR3 is TGCGCCAGCAGCTTGGTATTTGGACGGTCCGAATACAATGAGCAGTTCTTC. Translation gives CASSLVFGRSEYNEQFF. This rearrangement joins TRBV5-1 to TRBJ2-1; no definite D call. Germline CDR1 SGHRS, CDR2 YFSETQ. The CDR3 has 17 residues. The V gene lost 0 bases and the J gene lost 4 bases, with 17 bases spanning the gap.